These 9 T cell receptor beta chains share one sample of origin, sequenced in a study of shared clonotypes between healthy human individuals. Libraries were prepared by immunoSEQ multiplex PCR; TCRdb keeps only in-frame clonotypes and omits some of them. Of about 550,000 clones listed, 95% are singletons. Terminally differentiated effector memory CD45RA+ cells were excluded by CCR7 positive selection of CD45RO-negative cells. Material: naive CD8+ T cells sorted from blood. These receptors all stem from a woman in her 30s in good health.

The chain uses TRBV30 and TRBJ2-1, with 8 bases that match TRBD2. V was clipped by 3 bases and J by 9 bases; unmatched bases: 10. The CDR3 sequence is 14 residues long. The V gene's germline CDR1 is GTSNPN and CDR2 SVGIG (reference sequence). The chain's CDR3 is CAWRNREGIGEQFF. CDR3 nucleotide sequence: TGTGCCTGGAGGAACCGGGAGGGCATTGGTGAGCAGTTCTTC.

The chain combines TRBV19 with TRBJ2-3; D is possibly TRBD1 (6 bases). The CDR3 spans 15 residues. V was trimmed by 6 bases and J by 1 base, leaving 14 bases between them. CDR1 is LNHDA and CDR2 is SQIVND in the germline V gene (reference sequence). The CDR3 DNA follows: TGTGCCAGTAGCCTATCAGGGGTACGCACAGATACGCAGTATTTT. It encodes CASSLSGVRTDTQYF.

This chain uses TRBV7-9 with TRBJ1-1; D perhaps matches TRBD1 (6 bases). Germline-derived CDR1 and CDR2 are SEHNR and FQNEAQ (reference sequence). This CDR3 contains 10 residues. V gave up 8 bases and J gave up 8 bases, with 9 bases separating them. This CDR3 is CASGGAEAFF. DNA for the CDR3: TGTGCCAGCGGGGGGGCAGAAGCTTTCTTT.

This rearrangement joins TRBV6-5 to TRBJ1-5; D gene uncertain. V was trimmed by 4 bases and J by 2 bases, leaving 6 bases between them. The CDR3 is 13 residues long. Germline V lookup: CDR1 MNHEY, CDR2 SVGAGI. The CDR3 region is CASSSGGNQPQHF. DNA of the CDR3: TGTGCCAGCAGTTCGGGAGGCAATCAGCCCCAGCATTTT.

DNA for the CDR3: TGTGCCAGCAGTTTCAGGGCGTACAATGAGCAGTTCTTC. The encoded protein is CASSFRAYNEQFF. The chain combines TRBV27 with TRBJ2-1; D is possibly TRBD1 (5 bases). V gave up 3 bases and J gave up 4 bases, with 7 bases separating them. Germline-derived CDR1 and CDR2 are MNHEY and SMNVEV (reference sequence). The CDR3 is 13 amino acids.

V is TRBV7-9 and J is TRBJ2-4; no firm D call. CDR3 length equals 14 residues. Per germline, CDR1 SEHNR and CDR2 FQNEAQ (reference sequence). V was pared by 5 bases and J by 0 bases, with 8 bases between. The CDR3 here is CASSADPAKNIQYF. DNA of the CDR3: TGTGCCAGCAGCGCAGACCCAGCCAAAAACATTCAGTACTTC.

The chain is built from TRBV2 and TRBJ1-1; D might be TRBD1 (6 bases). With 7 bases removed from V and 5 bases from J, the gap between germline ends came to 20 bases. This CDR3 has 15 residues. The germline V gene encodes CDR1 SNHLY and CDR2 FYNNEI. CDR3 in amino acids: CASMRDMVSGTEAFF. The CDR3 DNA is TGTGCCAGCATGAGGGACATGGTATCGGGGACTGAAGCTTTCTTT.

The CDR3 nucleotides are TGTGCCAGTAGGGCTGGGAGCTCCTACGAGCAGTACTTC. Amino acids: CASRAGSSYEQYF. V and J are TRBV19 and TRBJ2-7; tentatively, D is TRBD2 (5 bases). The CDR3 totals 13 residues. Germline assignment: CDR1 LNHDA and CDR2 SQIVND (reference sequence). Deletions cut 6 bases from V and 0 bases from J, with 9 bases between.

The chain carries TRBV5-4 and TRBJ2-1; 13 bases line up with TRBD2. CDR1 and CDR2 (germline): SGHNT, YYREEE (reference sequence). V gave up 5 bases and J gave up 3 bases; unmatched junction bases: 14. This CDR3 region has 19 residues. Written as DNA, the CDR3 is TGTGCCAGCAGGCCAGGGGGGGAGGGACTAGCGGGATACTACAATGAGCAGTTCTTC. It codes for CASRPGGEGLAGYYNEQFF.